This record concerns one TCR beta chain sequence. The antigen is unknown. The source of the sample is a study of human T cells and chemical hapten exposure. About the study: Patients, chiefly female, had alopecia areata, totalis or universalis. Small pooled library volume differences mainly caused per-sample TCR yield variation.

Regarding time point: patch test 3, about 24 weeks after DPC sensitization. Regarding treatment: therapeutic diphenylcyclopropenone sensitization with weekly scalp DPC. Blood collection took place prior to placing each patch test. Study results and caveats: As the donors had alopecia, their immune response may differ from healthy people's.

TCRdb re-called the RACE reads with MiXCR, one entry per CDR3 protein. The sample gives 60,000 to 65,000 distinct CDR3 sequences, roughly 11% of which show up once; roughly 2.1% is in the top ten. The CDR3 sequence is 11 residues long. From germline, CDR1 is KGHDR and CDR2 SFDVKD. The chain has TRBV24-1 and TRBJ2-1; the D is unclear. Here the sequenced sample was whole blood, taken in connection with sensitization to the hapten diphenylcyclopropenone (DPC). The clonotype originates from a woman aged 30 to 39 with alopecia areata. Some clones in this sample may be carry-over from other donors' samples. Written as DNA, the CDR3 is TGTGTCGTGATGGGCTACAATGAGCAGTTCTTC. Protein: CVVMGYNEQFF.